The sequence of this T cell receptor beta chain was determined in a study of T cell repertoires in cytomegalovirus infection. Across the study: Public signatures in TCR beta pointed to CMV infection and matching HLA type. The study, taken as a whole, reports: Cumulated frequencies of public TCR beta families served to identify carriers of CMV plus the relevant HLA. The ex vivo response was dominated by HLA-C-restricted CMV-specific TCR beta clonotypes.

Comment on this clonotype: Its antigen is unidentified. A read error may explain this, as a much larger clone is one base away.

Each CDR3 protein gets one entry after TCRdb re-called the reads with MiXCR. Of hundreds of thousands of distinct CDR3 sequences detected, roughly 30% appear once; the ten largest clones hold about an eighth. Sequencing was carried out using PBMCs. The TCR was taken from a human donor in good health (CMV status not recorded). Some clones in this sample may be carry-over from other donors' samples.

The CDR3 DNA reads TGTGCCAACAGCCGTCAGGGAATCCGACAAGAGACCCAGTACTTC. Amino acids: CANSRQGIRQETQYF. The chain has TRBV11-2 and TRBJ2-5, with D possibly matching TRBD1 (5 bases). This CDR3 contains 15 residues. Germline loops: CDR1 SGHAT, CDR2 FQNNGV.